This T cell receptor beta chain was retrieved from a study of cytomegalovirus exposure and HLA in healthy donors. This clone was counted between two and nine times. Germline V lookup: CDR1 SGHVS, CDR2 FQNEAQ. The length of the CDR3 is 16 residues. V was shortened by 5 bases and J by 6 bases, with 20 bases between the two germline ends. Primers included in the PCR were 60 Vbeta and 13 Jbeta primers. Sequencing used immunoSEQ multiplex PCR; TCRdb keeps in-frame clones, though not all of them. This sample carries around 150,000 clones, 72% of them seen once, and the ten largest clones take approximately 4%.

This sequence was found in a man in his forties or fifties in good health and CMV-seropositive. This sequence joins TRBV7-8 and TRBJ2-1, with D tentatively TRBD2 (5 bases). The sequenced sample was PBMCs. Here the CDR3 DNA reads TGTGCCAGCAGCACACAAGGGCAGCTACGGGGCAATGAGCAGTTCTTC. This translates into CASSTQGQLRGNEQFF.